These 15 T cell receptor beta chains were all obtained from the same sample, sequenced in a study of patients and donors after allogeneic stem cell transplantation. Via MiXCR, TCRdb re-called the RT-PCR reads, giving one row per CDR3 protein. Here the sample spans 410,000 or so distinct CDR3 sequences, roughly 16% being singletons. The source material was blood, either unsorted or a sorted T cell fraction (not recorded which). These receptors were taken from a human donor who was either an allogeneic HSCT recipient or a stem cell or donor lymphocyte infusion donor (not recorded which). It is not recorded whose cells these are; they may come from a transplant donor.

This clonotype was recorded a few times. The chain combines TRBV5-1 with TRBJ1-1; D might be TRBD1 (5 bases). The CDR3 is 14 amino acids. Germline V gene sequence: CDR1 SGHRS, CDR2 YFSETQ. V was shortened by 5 bases and J by 6 bases, with 17 bases between the two germline ends. CDR3 nucleotide sequence: TGCGCCAGCAGTCCGCCAGGGAGGATCCCTGAAGCTTTCTTT. Protein: CASSPPGRIPEAFF.

This clonotype was picked up a small number of times. The rearrangement links TRBV2 to TRBJ1-2; D gene uncertain. V was trimmed by 2 bases and J by 2 bases, leaving 3 bases between them. The CDR3 runs to 12 residues. Germline CDR1 and CDR2: SNHLY and FYNNEI. CDR3 sequence: CASSETNYGYTF. The CDR3 bases are TGTGCCAGCAGTGAAACGAACTATGGCTACACCTTC.

The chain has TRBV25-1 and TRBJ2-1, with 7 bases lining up with TRBD2. Germline CDR1 MGHDK, CDR2 SYGVNS. CDR3 length: 15 amino acids. J gave up 0 bases and V 4 bases, and 3 bases lay outside the gene matches. The CDR3 DNA is TGTGCCAGCAGTGGTAGCGGGTTCTCCTACAATGAGCAGTTCTTC. This codes for CASSGSGFSYNEQFF.

The chain carries TRBV11-3 and TRBJ1-3; no reliable D call. The germline V gene has CDR1 SGHNT and CDR2 YENEEA. V was clipped by 5 bases and J by 2 bases, with 13 bases between them. The CDR3 contains 15 residues. The CDR3 coding sequence is TGTGCCAGCAGCCAGGCCGGCACCCCTGGAAACACCATATATTTT. It translates to CASSQAGTPGNTIYF. Combining the CDR3 with reference TRBV11-3 and TRBJ1-3 gives the whole variable domain EAGVVQSPRYKIIEKKQPVAFWCNPISGHNTLYWYLQNLGQGPELLIRYENEEAVDDSQLPKDRFSAERLKGVDSTLKIQPAELGDSAVYLCASSQAGTPGNTIYFGEGSWLTVV.

The chain uses TRBV5-1 and TRBJ2-7; D unclear. Germline values: CDR1 SGHRS, CDR2 YFSETQ. The V end was cut by 1 base, the J end by 7 bases, with 12 bases between. CDR3 length: 13 amino acids. Here the CDR3 reads CASSLSKREEQYF. The CDR3 DNA reads TGCGCCAGCAGCTTGAGTAAAAGAGAAGAGCAGTACTTC.

This chain connects TRBV5-1 to TRBJ2-3; 8 bases match TRBD2. Germline-derived CDR1 and CDR2 are SGHRS and YFSETQ. The V gene end was trimmed by 5 bases and the J gene end by 2 bases; junction bases not matched to a gene: 7. This CDR3 spans 15 amino acids. The CDR3 nucleotides read TGCGCCAGCAGGCTGGTAGCGGGGTACACAGATACGCAGTATTTT. Translation gives CASRLVAGYTDTQYF. Using reference TRBV5-1 and TRBJ2-3 for the parts outside the CDR3, the full variable domain is KAGVTQTPRYLIKTRGQQVTLSCSPISGHRSVSWYQQTPGQGLQFLFEYFSETQRNKGNFPGRFSGRQFSNSRSEMNVSTLELGDSALYLCASRLVAGYTDTQYFGPGTRLTVL.

V is TRBV20-1 and J is TRBJ2-7; D remains unclear. The CDR3 covers 11 residues. V lost 1 base to trimming and J lost 3 bases, with 4 bases between them. CDR1 DFQATT and CDR2 SNEGSKA come from the germline V gene (reference sequence). The chain's CDR3 is CSARVRYEQYF. As DNA, the CDR3 is TGCAGTGCTAGAGTACGCTACGAGCAGTACTTC.

The chain uses TRBV20-1 and TRBJ2-5; no reliable D call. Germline V gene data show CDR1 as DFQATT and CDR2 as SNEGSKA (reference sequence). The CDR3 is made up of 11 amino acids. The V gene lost 5 bases and the J gene lost 6 bases, with 10 bases spanning the gap. The CDR3 spells CSAPSGKTQYF. The CDR3 bases are TGCAGTGCTCCAAGTGGGAAGACCCAGTACTTC.

Only a few counts were recorded for this clonotype. The CDR3 coding sequence is TGTGCCAGCAGTTTAGGGTGGGGAACTAATGAAAAACTGTTTTTT. The encoded protein is CASSLGWGTNEKLFF. V and J are TRBV12-3 or TRBV12-4 and TRBJ1-4; no reliable D call. The V and J ends lost 1 base and 1 base respectively, with 7 bases between them. The CDR3 length is 15 residues.

This clonotype was seen a handful of times. The CDR3, as DNA: TGTGCCAGCAACAAAGGGGGATCTGGAAACACCATATATTTT. Translation: CASNKGGSGNTIYF. The rearrangement links TRBV6-1 to TRBJ1-3; tentatively, D is TRBD1 (6 bases). This CDR3 comprises 14 residues. In germline, CDR1 is MNHNS, CDR2 SASEGT. V was clipped by 7 bases and J by 1 base, with 11 bases between them.

In its sample, this clonotype was seen a few times. The chain is built from TRBV5-1 and TRBJ2-5, with D possibly being TRBD1 or TRBD2 (5 bases each). V dropped 0 bases and J dropped 9 bases, with 6 bases sitting between them. This CDR3 region has 11 residues. Germline assignment: CDR1 SGHRS and CDR2 YFSETQ. CDR3 DNA sequence: TGCGCCAGCAGCTTGGGGGGGTCCCAGTACTTC. It is translated as CASSLGGSQYF. The full variable domain, in which reference TRBV5-1 and TRBJ2-5 provide the parts outside the CDR3, is KAGVTQTPRYLIKTRGQQVTLSCSPISGHRSVSWYQQTPGQGLQFLFEYFSETQRNKGNFPGRFSGRQFSNSRSEMNVSTLELGDSALYLCASSLGGSQYFGPGTRLLVL.

This clonotype was picked up a small number of times. V and J are TRBV12-3 or TRBV12-4 and TRBJ2-5, with D maybe TRBD2 (7 bases). V shed 5 bases and J shed 5 bases, with 15 bases lying between them. This CDR3 is built from 14 residues. CDR3 coding DNA: TGTGCCAGCAGTCTCCGCGGGGGCCCTGAGACCCAGTACTTC. Its translation is CASSLRGGPETQYF.

The table lists this clonotype with a few counts. The genes are TRBV7-9 and TRBJ1-1, with D possibly matching TRBD1 (6 bases). The CDR3 spans 15 residues. The V end was cut by 2 bases, the J end by 3 bases, with 13 bases between. Per the germline V gene, CDR1 is SEHNR and CDR2 is FQNEAQ (reference sequence). CDR3 loop: CASSLRWGADTEAFF. The CDR3 DNA reads TGTGCCAGCAGCTTACGCTGGGGGGCGGACACTGAAGCTTTCTTT.

This chain uses TRBV23-1 with TRBJ2-3, with D perhaps assigned TRBD1 or TRBD2 (5 bases each). TRBV23-1 is placed among ORFs of uncertain function. The V end lost 4 bases, the J end lost 4 bases, and 27 bases lay between the germline ends. The CDR3 has 19 amino acids. CDR3 loop: CASSLPDYRTQRGADTQYF. In nucleotides, the CDR3 is TGCGCCAGCAGTCTCCCTGATTACAGGACGCAAAGAGGGGCAGATACGCAGTATTTT.

This clonotype was counted only a few times. The chain joins TRBV9 to TRBJ1-2; TRBD1 aligns across 7 bases. Per germline, CDR1 SGDLS and CDR2 YYNGEE. V lost 0 bases, J lost 4 bases, and 12 bases stayed unmatched. CDR3 length: 17 residues. The CDR3 coding sequence is TGTGCCAGCAGCGTAGTTGAGGGGGCGGAGGCGCTCTATGGCTACACCTTC. Translated: CASSVVEGAEALYGYTF.